The clone carrying this T cell receptor beta chain was observed many times. Trimming removed 0 bases from V and 0 bases from J, with 9 bases in between. CDR3 size: 15 residues. Germline V lookup: CDR1 SGHDT, CDR2 YYEEEE. TCRdb reanalysed the RT-PCR reads using MiXCR and keeps one entry per CDR3 protein. The sample records almost 700,000 distinct CDR3 sequences, approximately 14% being singletons. The V and J genes are TRBV5-6 and TRBJ1-2; D is possibly TRBD1 (5 bases). The source is a female donor in good health, serving as a healthy control. Sequenced: memory CD4+ T cells from blood. Here the CDR3 DNA reads TGTGCCAGCAGCTTGGGTGTGGGGGCTAACTATGGCTACACCTTC. It is translated as CASSLGVGANYGYTF. Drawing the rest from reference TRBV5-6 and TRBJ1-2, the complete variable domain is DAGVTQSPTHLIKTRGQQVTLRCSPKSGHDTVSWYQQALGQGPQFIFQYYEEEERQRGNFPDRFSGHQFPNYSSELNVNALLLGDSALYLCASSLGVGANYGYTFGSGTRLTVV.